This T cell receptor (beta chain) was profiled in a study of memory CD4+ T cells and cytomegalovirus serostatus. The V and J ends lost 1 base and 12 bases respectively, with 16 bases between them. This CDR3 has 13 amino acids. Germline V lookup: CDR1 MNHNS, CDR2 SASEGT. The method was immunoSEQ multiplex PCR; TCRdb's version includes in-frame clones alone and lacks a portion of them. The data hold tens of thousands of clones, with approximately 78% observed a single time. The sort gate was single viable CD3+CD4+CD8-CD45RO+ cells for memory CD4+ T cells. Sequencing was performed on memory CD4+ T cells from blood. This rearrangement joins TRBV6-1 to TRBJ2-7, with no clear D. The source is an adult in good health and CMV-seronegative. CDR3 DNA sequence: TGTGCCAGCAGTGAAGGGGTACACTGGTATCGGTACTTC. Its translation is CASSEGVHWYRYF.